What follows are 14 T cell receptor beta chains derived from one specimen sequenced in a study of CD8+ T cells in alopecia areata (dated by TCRdb to about 2018). Library creation used the immunoSEQ multiplex PCR assay. RNA was extracted from all samples and reverse transcribed into cDNA, which served as template for TCR sequencing. TCRdb retrieved this table from immuneACCESS and kept in-frame rearrangements only. Not all clones are present; in checked studies, unresolved V genes account for under half, and no reason is known for the remainder. This sample gives 200,000 to 250,000 clones in total; more than 45% of them show up just once. Clones ranked in the top ten supply 1.6% of the sample. According to the study, the label for this sample's time point signals: approximately 4 weeks on oral tofacitinib. The sample's treatment or condition label, in plain terms: oral pan-JAK inhibitor, 5-10 mg twice daily.

Sequenced here: CD4+ T cells sorted from blood, sampled at week 4, from a patient treated with tofacitinib. These receptors came from a human donor with alopecia areata.

This clone was observed a handful of times. This chain joins TRBV11-2 and TRBJ1-1; 8 bases map to TRBD1. In germline, CDR1 is SGHAT, CDR2 FQNNGV. The CDR3 extends over 15 amino acids. Trimming took 2 bases from V and 4 from J; bases not matched to a gene: 6. The CDR3 sequence: CASSLQGAGSTEAFF. The CDR3 bases are TGTGCCAGCAGCTTACAGGGGGCAGGGAGCACTGAAGCTTTCTTT. The full variable domain, completed using reference TRBV11-2 and TRBJ1-1, is EAGVAQSPRYKIIEKRQSVAFWCNPISGHATLYWYQQILGQGPKLLIQFQNNGVVDDSQLPKDRFSAERLKGVDSTLKIQPAKLEDSAVYLCASSLQGAGSTEAFFGQGTRLTVV.

The rearrangement uses TRBV9 and TRBJ2-3, with D unclear. From germline, CDR1 is SGDLS and CDR2 YYNGEE. Deletions cut 0 bases from V and 6 bases from J, with 11 bases between. This CDR3 contains 14 residues. The CDR3 nucleotides read TGTGCCAGCAGCGTAGAAGTAAGCCCCGATACGCAGTATTTT. This encodes CASSVEVSPDTQYF.

About this clone itself: This clone may be a read error of a much larger clone one base away. This chain joins TRBV5-6 and TRBJ2-3, with D unresolved. V lost 0 bases to trimming and J lost 1 base, with 3 bases between them. The germline V gene encodes CDR1 SGHDT and CDR2 YYEEEE. The CDR3 sequence is 13 residues long. CDR3 residues: CASSLGGTDTQYF. CDR3 bases: TGTGCCAGCAGCTTGGGGGGCACAGATACGCAGTATTTT. The variable domain in full, with the rest retrieved from reference TRBV5-6 and TRBJ2-3, is DAGVTQSPTHLIKTRGQQVTLRCSPKSGHDTVSWYQQALGQGPQFIFQYYEEEERQRGNFPDRFSGHQFPNYSSELNVNALLLGDSALYLCASSLGGTDTQYFGPGTRLTVL.

This sequence joins TRBV29-1 and TRBJ2-1; 11 positions agree with TRBD2. Germline V gene data show CDR1 as SQVTM and CDR2 as ANQGSEA. This CDR3 spans 16 amino acids. V dropped 0 bases and J dropped 8; count of bases not matched to a gene: 9. The CDR3 loop reads CSVEDWNSGGADEQFF. The CDR3 coding sequence is TGCAGCGTTGAAGATTGGAATAGCGGGGGGGCCGATGAGCAGTTCTTC.

In the case of this clone: In the same sample, other DNA sequences code for this CDR3. The gene calls are TRBV15 and TRBJ1-5; D uncertain. V dropped 0 bases and J dropped 2 bases, with 5 bases sitting between them. The CDR3 sequence is 14 residues long. The germline V gene encodes CDR1 LNHNV and CDR2 YYDKDF (reference sequence). The CDR3 DNA reads TGTGCCACCAGCAGAGAGAGTGGCAATCAGCCCCAGCATTTT. It codes for CATSRESGNQPQHF. The full variable domain, with the rest looked up from reference TRBV15 and TRBJ1-5, is DAMVIQNPRYQVTQFGKPVTLSCSQTLNHNVMYWYQQKSSQAPKLLFHYYDKDFNNEADTPDNFQSRRPNTSFCFLDIRSPGLGDTAMYLCATSRESGNQPQHFGDGTRLSIL.

The gene calls are TRBV7-9 and TRBJ2-1, with D tentatively TRBD1 or TRBD2 (6 bases each). The CDR3 has 16 residues. From germline, CDR1 is SEHNR and CDR2 FQNEAQ (reference sequence). Trimming took off 5 bases at V and 10 bases at J, with 24 bases between the two ends. CDR3 amino acids: CASSRGGIGPLPEQFF. In DNA form, the CDR3 reads TGTGCCAGCAGCCGAGGGGGGATCGGCCCCCTCCCGGAGCAGTTCTTC.

CDR3 residues: CATSSRWDRISTDTQYF. CDR3 in DNA: TGTGCCACCAGCAGCAGATGGGACCGTATTTCCACAGATACGCAGTATTTT. V and J are TRBV15 and TRBJ2-3; D is tentatively TRBD1 or TRBD2 (5 bases each). V lost 3 bases to trimming and J lost 2 bases, with 18 bases between them. Per the germline V gene, CDR1 is LNHNV and CDR2 is YYDKDF (reference sequence). The CDR3 totals 17 residues.

The CDR3 DNA sequence: TGTGCCAGCACCCTGAGGGGCCCTAGCTCCTACGAGCAGTACTTC. Protein sequence: CASTLRGPSSYEQYF. This chain links TRBV11-2 with TRBJ2-7; perhaps D is TRBD1 or TRBD2 (5 bases each). This CDR3 is 15 amino acids long. Between the trimmed V and J ends, which lost 7 bases and 0 bases, there was a span of 16 bases. CDR1 and CDR2 from the germline V gene are SGHAT and FQNNGV.

The chain combines TRBV9 with TRBJ1-5, with 10 bases aligning to TRBD1. CDR3 size: 15 residues. Germline loops: CDR1 SGDLS, CDR2 YYNGEE. V was pared by 3 bases and J by 3 bases, with 3 bases of the junction left unmatched. The CDR3: CASSGGTGANQPQHF. The CDR3 DNA reads as TGTGCCAGCAGCGGGGGGACAGGGGCCAATCAGCCCCAGCATTTT.

The V call is TRBV29-1, the J call TRBJ1-1; D unclear. Trimming took 5 bases from V and 10 from J, leaving 11 bases between them. Germline-derived CDR1 and CDR2 are SQVTM and ANQGSEA. This CDR3 has 10 residues. The CDR3 region has the DNA TGCAGCGTTCGGGAGTACGCAGCTTTCTTT. Protein product: CSVREYAAFF.

The V and J genes are TRBV2 and TRBJ1-1, with D perhaps TRBD1 (6 bases). The CDR3 totals 13 residues. Per the germline V gene, CDR1 is SNHLY and CDR2 is FYNNEI. V shed 4 bases and J shed 1 base, with 7 bases lying between them. CDR3 loop: CASSGTANTEAFF. In DNA form, the CDR3 reads TGTGCCAGCAGTGGGACAGCGAACACTGAAGCTTTCTTT.

This clone appeared a single time. The rearrangement uses TRBV27 and TRBJ2-5, with TRBD2 as a possible D gene (6 bases). V was cut by 5 bases and J by 3 bases, with 10 bases left in between. CDR1 MNHEY and CDR2 SMNVEV come from the germline V gene (reference sequence). CDR3 size: 13 residues. The DNA for the CDR3 is TGTGCCAGCAGTCGACTAGGGGAAGAGACCCAGTACTTC. Its translation: CASSRLGEETQYF.

This chain joins TRBV2 and TRBJ2-5, with a weak D call TRBD2 (5 bases). The CDR3 is 13 residues long. Trimming stripped 4 bases from V and 2 bases from J, with 8 bases between. Germline loops: CDR1 SNHLY, CDR2 FYNNEI. This chain's CDR3 is CASSVWEQETQYF. The DNA for the CDR3 is TGTGCCAGCAGTGTCTGGGAGCAAGAGACCCAGTACTTC.

This clone was seen a handful of times. The chain has TRBV2 and TRBJ1-5; tentatively, D is TRBD1 (6 bases). Germline V gene sequence: CDR1 SNHLY, CDR2 FYNNEI. CDR3 length equals 15 residues. V shed 6 bases and J shed 5 bases, with 17 bases lying between them. The CDR3 region has the DNA TGTGCCAGCAGCTTACAGGGTAGCGGCGATCAGCCCCAGCATTTT. As protein: CASSLQGSGDQPQHF.